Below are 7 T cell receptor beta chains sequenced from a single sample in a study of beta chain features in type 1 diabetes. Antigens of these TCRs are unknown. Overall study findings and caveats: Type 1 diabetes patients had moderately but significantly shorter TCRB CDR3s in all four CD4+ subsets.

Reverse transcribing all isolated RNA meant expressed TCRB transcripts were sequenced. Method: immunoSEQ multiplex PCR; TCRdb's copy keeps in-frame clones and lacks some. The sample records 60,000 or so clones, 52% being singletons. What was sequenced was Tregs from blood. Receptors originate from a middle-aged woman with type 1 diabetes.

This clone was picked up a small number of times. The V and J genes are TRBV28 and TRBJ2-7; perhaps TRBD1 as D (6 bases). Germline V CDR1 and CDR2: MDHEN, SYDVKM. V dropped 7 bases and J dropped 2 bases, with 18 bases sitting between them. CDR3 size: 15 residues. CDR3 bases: TGTGCCAGCACCTACCAGGGGCCAACTACCTACGAGCAGTACTTC. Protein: CASTYQGPTTYEQYF.

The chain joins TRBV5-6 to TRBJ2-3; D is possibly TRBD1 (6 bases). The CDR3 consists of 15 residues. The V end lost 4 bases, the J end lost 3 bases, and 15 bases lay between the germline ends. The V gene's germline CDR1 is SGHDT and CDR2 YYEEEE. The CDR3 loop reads CASSPGYRETDTQYF. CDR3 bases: TGTGCCAGCAGCCCTGGGTACAGGGAAACAGATACGCAGTATTTT.

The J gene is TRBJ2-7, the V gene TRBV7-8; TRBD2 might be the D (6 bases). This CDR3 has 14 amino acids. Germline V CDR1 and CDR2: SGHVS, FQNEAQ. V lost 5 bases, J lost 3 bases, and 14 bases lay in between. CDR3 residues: CASSPWDGGYEQYF. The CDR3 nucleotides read TGTGCCAGCAGCCCTTGGGACGGGGGCTACGAGCAGTACTTC.

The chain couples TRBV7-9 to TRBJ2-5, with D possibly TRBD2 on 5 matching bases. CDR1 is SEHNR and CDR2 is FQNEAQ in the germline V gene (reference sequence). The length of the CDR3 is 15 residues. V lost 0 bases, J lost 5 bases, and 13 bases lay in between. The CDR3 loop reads CASSLALLVGETQYF. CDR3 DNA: TGTGCCAGCAGCTTAGCCCTACTAGTAGGGGAGACCCAGTACTTC.

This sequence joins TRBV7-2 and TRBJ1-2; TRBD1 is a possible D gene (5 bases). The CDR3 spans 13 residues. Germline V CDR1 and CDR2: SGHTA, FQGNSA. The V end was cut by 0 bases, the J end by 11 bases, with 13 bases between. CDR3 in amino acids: CASSLAWQGSYTF. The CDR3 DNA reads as TGTGCCAGCAGCTTAGCGTGGCAGGGTAGTTACACCTTC.

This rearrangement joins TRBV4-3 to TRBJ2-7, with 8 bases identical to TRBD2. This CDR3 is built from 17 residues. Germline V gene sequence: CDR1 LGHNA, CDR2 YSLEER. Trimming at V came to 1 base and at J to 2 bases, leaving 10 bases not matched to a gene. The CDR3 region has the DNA TGCGCCAGCAGCCAAGCCTTCTCGGGAGGGGTCCCCTACGAGCAGTACTTC. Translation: CASSQAFSGGVPYEQYF.

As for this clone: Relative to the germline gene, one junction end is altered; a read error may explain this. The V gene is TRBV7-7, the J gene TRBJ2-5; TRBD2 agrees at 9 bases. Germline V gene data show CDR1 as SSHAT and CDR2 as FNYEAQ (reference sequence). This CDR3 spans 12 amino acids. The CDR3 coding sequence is TGTGCTAGCAGGGGACTAGCTGAGACCCAGTACTTC. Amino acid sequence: CASRGLAETQYF.